This entry lists 15 T cell receptor beta chains sequenced from one sample in a study of shared clonotypes between healthy human individuals. Clones were sequenced by immunoSEQ multiplex PCR, and TCRdb holds only the in-frame ones, with some missing. The sample has over 1.4 million clones; 95% to 97% are singletons. Sample: naive CD4+ T cells sorted from blood. Described subset: CD45RA+ positively selected. The receptors derive from a young man in good health.

The gene calls are TRBV5-5 and TRBJ2-1; 8 nucleotides align to TRBD2. The CDR3 is made up of 15 amino acids. Germline CDR1 SGHKS, CDR2 YYEKEE (reference sequence). J lost 0 bases, V lost 4 bases, and 3 bases had no gene match. This CDR3 is CASSRSGSSYNEQFF. CDR3 nucleotide sequence: TGTGCCAGCAGCCGAAGCGGGAGCTCCTACAATGAGCAGTTCTTC.

The chain recombines TRBV4-1 with TRBJ2-3, with D tentatively TRBD2 (5 bases). Germline loops: CDR1 MGHRA, CDR2 YSYEKL. The CDR3 consists of 15 residues. V lost 2 bases to trimming and J lost 2 bases, with 11 bases between them. CDR3 bases: TGCGCCAGCAGCCAATCAGCGGTCCTCACAGATACGCAGTATTTT. This gives the protein CASSQSAVLTDTQYF.

The chain uses TRBV28 and TRBJ1-5; D might be TRBD1 (6 bases). Trimming removed 6 bases at V and 6 bases at J, with 18 bases between. The germline CDR1 and CDR2 sequences are MDHEN and SYDVKM. The CDR3 consists of 15 residues. CDR3 region: CASRPGAVGSQPQHF. CDR3 bases: TGTGCCAGCAGGCCGGGGGCAGTGGGGAGTCAGCCCCAGCATTTT. Complete variable domain (other parts from reference TRBV28 and TRBJ1-5): DVKVTQSSRYLVKRTGEKVFLECVQDMDHENMFWYRQDPGLGLRLIYFSYDVKMKEKGDIPEGYSVSREKKERFSLILESASTNQTSMYLCASRPGAVGSQPQHFGDGTRLSIL.

The chain combines TRBV6-6 with TRBJ2-3, with D unresolved. The CDR3 sequence is 13 residues long. The V end lost 2 bases, the J end lost 5 bases, and 8 bases lay between the germline ends. From germline, CDR1 is MNHNY and CDR2 SVGAGI (reference sequence). The CDR3 reads CASSYGPGDTQYF. Written as DNA, the CDR3 is TGTGCCAGCAGTTACGGGCCCGGAGATACGCAGTATTTT.

The chain employs TRBV28 and TRBJ2-6; no reliable D call. Germline CDR1 MDHEN, CDR2 SYDVKM. With 10 bases removed from V and 1 base from J, the gap between germline ends came to 2 bases. The CDR3 has 11 residues. The CDR3 DNA follows: TGTGCCACATCTGGGGCCAACGTCCTGACTTTC. This sequence encodes CATSGANVLTF.

The CDR3 DNA reads as TGCGCCAGCAGCCAAGTCGTTAGCGAGACCCAGTACTTC. Encoded protein: CASSQVVSETQYF. The chain recombines TRBV4-3 with TRBJ2-5, with D uncertain. Germline assignment: CDR1 LGHNA and CDR2 YSLEER. The CDR3 is 13 residues long. Trimming removed 1 base from V and 5 bases from J, with 8 bases in between.

This clone was recorded only once. CDR3 DNA sequence: TGTGCCAGCAGCTTAGGACAGGGGGGCTCCTACGAGCAGTACTTC. Protein sequence: CASSLGQGGSYEQYF. This chain uses TRBV7-2 with TRBJ2-7; 9 bases are shared with TRBD1. V was pared by 1 base and J by 0 bases, with 1 base of the junction left unmatched. The germline gives CDR1 SGHTA, CDR2 FQGNSA. This CDR3 is built from 15 residues.

Here the CDR3 DNA reads TGTGCCAGCAGCGTAGTGCCAGAGAACTATGGCTACACCTTC. This translates into CASSVVPENYGYTF. V usage is TRBV9 and J usage is TRBJ1-2; no clear D. Trimming took off 0 bases at V and 2 bases at J, with 8 bases between the two ends. The CDR3 length is 14 residues. The germline V gene encodes CDR1 SGDLS and CDR2 YYNGEE.

J is TRBJ1-2 and V is TRBV7-9, with 7 bases aligning to TRBD1. V trimming: 4 bases; J trimming: 0 bases; junction bases outside the gene matches: 5. In germline, CDR1 is SEHNR, CDR2 FQNEAQ (reference sequence). The CDR3 totals 15 residues. The CDR3, as DNA: TGTGCCAGCAGCTCCCGGGACAGCGCTAACTATGGCTACACCTTC. It encodes CASSSRDSANYGYTF.

The genes are TRBV27 and TRBJ2-1; no clear D gene. V was pared by 3 bases and J by 0 bases, with 9 bases between. Germline V gene lookup returns CDR1 MNHEY and CDR2 SMNVEV (reference sequence). This CDR3 comprises 15 residues. The CDR3 DNA is TGTGCCAGCAGTTTCTTCCCTAGCTCCTACAATGAGCAGTTCTTC. Residues: CASSFFPSSYNEQFF.

The chain combines TRBV5-1 with TRBJ1-2; 8 nucleotides line up with TRBD1. The CDR3 loop spans 14 amino acids. Germline V gives CDR1 SGHRS, CDR2 YFSETQ. The V segment lost 2 bases and the J segment 1 base; nucleotides outside the gene matches: 1. The CDR3 bases are TGCGCCAGCAGCTTTGGACAGGGTAACTATGGCTACACCTTC. Protein sequence: CASSFGQGNYGYTF.

This chain connects TRBV19 to TRBJ2-1, with D perhaps matching TRBD1 (6 bases). The CDR3 has 16 amino acids. Germline V gene lookup returns CDR1 LNHDA and CDR2 SQIVND (reference sequence). V was clipped by 6 bases and J by 8 bases, with 23 bases between them. The CDR3, as DNA: TGTGCCAGTAGAAGTTCGACAGGTAATTTGTTCTATGAGCAGTTCTTC. It encodes CASRSSTGNLFYEQFF.

This rearrangement joins TRBV6-1 to TRBJ2-7; 11 nucleotides agree with TRBD1. Per germline, CDR1 MNHNS and CDR2 SASEGT. The junction had 7 bases not matched to a gene; V was cut back by 2 bases and J by 1 base. There are 17 residues in the CDR3. The CDR3 region is CASSEWTGGFPSYEQYF. In nucleotides, the CDR3 is TGTGCCAGCAGTGAATGGACAGGGGGCTTCCCGTCCTACGAGCAGTACTTC.

This chain uses TRBV14 with TRBJ1-5; D is unresolved. Trimming took 1 base from V and 1 from J, leaving 5 bases between them. Germline V gives CDR1 SGHDN, CDR2 FVKESK. This CDR3 is built from 14 residues. The CDR3 loop is CASSQGVSNQPQHF. DNA for the CDR3: TGTGCCAGCAGCCAAGGAGTGAGCAATCAGCCCCAGCATTTT.

In the case of this clone: This sample includes further DNA sequences coding for the same CDR3. The gene calls are TRBV5-5 and TRBJ2-7; the D is unclear. CDR1 and CDR2 from the germline V gene are SGHKS and YYEKEE (reference sequence). V was cut by 0 bases and J by 4 bases, with 2 bases left in between. The CDR3 runs to 11 residues. The CDR3 nucleotides are TGTGCCAGCAGCTTGGGTTACGAGCAGTACTTC. The encoded protein is CASSLGYEQYF.